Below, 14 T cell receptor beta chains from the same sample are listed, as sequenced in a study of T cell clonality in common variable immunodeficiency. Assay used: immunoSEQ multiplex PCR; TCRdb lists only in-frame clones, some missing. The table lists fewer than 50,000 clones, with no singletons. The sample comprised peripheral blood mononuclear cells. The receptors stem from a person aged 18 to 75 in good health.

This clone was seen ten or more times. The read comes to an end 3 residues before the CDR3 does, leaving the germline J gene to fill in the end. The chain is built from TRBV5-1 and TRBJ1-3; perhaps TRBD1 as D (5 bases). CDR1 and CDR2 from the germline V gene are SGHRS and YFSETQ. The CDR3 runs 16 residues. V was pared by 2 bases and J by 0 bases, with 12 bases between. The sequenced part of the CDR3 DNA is TGCGCCAGCAGCTTCACAGGTCCTAGCTCTGGAAACACC. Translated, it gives CASSFTGPSSGNT. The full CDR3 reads CASSFTGPSSGNTIYF.

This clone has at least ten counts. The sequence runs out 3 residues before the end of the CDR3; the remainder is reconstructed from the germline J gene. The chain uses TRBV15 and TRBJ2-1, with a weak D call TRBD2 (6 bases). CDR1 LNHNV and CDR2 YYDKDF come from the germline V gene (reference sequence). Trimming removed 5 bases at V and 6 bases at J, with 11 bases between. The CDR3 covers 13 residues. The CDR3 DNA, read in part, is TGTGCCACCAGCCAACTAGCTACCAATGAG. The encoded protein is CATSQLATNE. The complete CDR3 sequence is CATSQLATNEQFF.

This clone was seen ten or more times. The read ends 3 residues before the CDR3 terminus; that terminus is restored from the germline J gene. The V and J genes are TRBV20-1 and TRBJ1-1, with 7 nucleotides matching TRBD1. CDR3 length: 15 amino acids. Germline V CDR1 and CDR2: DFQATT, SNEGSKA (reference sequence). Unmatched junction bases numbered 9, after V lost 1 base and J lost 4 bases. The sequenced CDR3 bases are TGCAGTGCTAGAGTCTTAGAGGGGGCGAGCACTGAA. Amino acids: CSARVLEGASTE. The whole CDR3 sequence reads CSARVLEGASTEAFF.

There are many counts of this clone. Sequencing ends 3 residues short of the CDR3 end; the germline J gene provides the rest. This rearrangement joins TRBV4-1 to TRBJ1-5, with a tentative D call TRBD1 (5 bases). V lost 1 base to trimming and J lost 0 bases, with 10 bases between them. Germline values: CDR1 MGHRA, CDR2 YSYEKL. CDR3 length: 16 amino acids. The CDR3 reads CASSQVTGTSNQPQHF. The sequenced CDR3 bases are TGCGCCAGCAGCCAAGTCACAGGCACTAGCAATCAGCCC.

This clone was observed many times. CDR3 sequence reads: CSARGGFPNTEAFF. The CDR3 DNA, read in part, is TGCAGTGCTAGAGGAGGGTTCCCCAACACTGAA. The genes are TRBV20-1 and TRBJ1-1; D is ambiguous. The read terminates 3 residues ahead of where the CDR3 ends, so the germline J gene completes it. This CDR3 contains 14 residues. V shed 1 base and J shed 2 bases, with 11 bases lying between them. Germline loops: CDR1 DFQATT, CDR2 SNEGSKA (reference sequence).

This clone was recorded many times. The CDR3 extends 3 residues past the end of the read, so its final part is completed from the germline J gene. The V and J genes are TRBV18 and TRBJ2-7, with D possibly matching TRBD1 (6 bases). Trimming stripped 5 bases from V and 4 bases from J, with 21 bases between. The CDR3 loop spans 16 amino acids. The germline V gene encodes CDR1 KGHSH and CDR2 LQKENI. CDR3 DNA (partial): TGTGCCAGCTCATCCCAATTGACAGGAGGTTCATACGAG. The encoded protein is CASSSQLTGGSYE. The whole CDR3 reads CASSSQLTGGSYEQYF.

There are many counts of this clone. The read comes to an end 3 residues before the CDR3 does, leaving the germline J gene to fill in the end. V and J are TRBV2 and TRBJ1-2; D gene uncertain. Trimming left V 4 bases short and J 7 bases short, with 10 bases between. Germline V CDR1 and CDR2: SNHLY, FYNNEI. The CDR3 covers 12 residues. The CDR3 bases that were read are TGTGCCAGCAGTGGCAGACTTATTGGC. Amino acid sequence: CASSGRLIG. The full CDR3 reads CASSGRLIGYTF.

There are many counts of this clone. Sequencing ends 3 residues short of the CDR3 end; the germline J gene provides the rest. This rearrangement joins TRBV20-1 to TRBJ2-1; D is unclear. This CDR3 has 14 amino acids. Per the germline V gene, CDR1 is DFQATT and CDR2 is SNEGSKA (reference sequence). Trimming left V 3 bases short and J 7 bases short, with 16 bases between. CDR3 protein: CSASDNGLLNEQFF. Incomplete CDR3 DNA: TGCAGTGCTAGCGACAACGGCTTGTTGAATGAG.

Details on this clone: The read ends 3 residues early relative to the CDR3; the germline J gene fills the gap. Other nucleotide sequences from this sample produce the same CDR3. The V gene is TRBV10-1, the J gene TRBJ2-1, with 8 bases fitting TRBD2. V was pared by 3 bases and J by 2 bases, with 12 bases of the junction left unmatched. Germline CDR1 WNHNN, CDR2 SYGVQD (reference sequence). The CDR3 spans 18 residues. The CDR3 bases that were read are TGCGCCAGCAGTGATGTTCGCCTGGCGGGGGGTCCCTACAATGAG. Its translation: CASSDVRLAGGPYNE. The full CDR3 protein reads CASSDVRLAGGPYNEQFF.

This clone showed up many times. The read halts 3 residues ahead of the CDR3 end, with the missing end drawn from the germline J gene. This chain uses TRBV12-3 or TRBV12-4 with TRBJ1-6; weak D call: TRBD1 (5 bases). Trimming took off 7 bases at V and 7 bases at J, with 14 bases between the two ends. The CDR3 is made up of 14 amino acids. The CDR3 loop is CASNMEGANSPLHF. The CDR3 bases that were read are TGTGCCAGCAACATGGAAGGGGCGAATTCACCC.

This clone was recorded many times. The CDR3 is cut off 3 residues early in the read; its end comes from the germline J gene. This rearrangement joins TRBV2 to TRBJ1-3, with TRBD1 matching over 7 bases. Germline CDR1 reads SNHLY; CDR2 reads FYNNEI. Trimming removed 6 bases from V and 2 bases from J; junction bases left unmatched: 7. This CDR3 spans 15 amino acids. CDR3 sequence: CASRQGPSPGNTIYF. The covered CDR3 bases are TGTGCCAGCAGACAGGGGCCCTCCCCTGGAAACACC. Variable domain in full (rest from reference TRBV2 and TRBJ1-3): EPEVTQTPSHQVTQMGQEVILRCVPISNHLYFYWYRQILGQKVEFLVSFYNNEISEKSEIFDDQFSVERPDGSNFTLKIRSTKLEDSAMYFCASRQGPSPGNTIYFGEGSWLTVV.

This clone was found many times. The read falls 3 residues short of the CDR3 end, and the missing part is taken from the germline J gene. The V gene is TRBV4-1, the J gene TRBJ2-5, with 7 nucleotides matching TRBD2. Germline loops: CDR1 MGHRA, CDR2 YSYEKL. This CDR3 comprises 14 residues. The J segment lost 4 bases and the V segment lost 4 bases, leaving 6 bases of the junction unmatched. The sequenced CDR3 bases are TGCGCCAGCAGCCTCACTAGCGCCCTAGAGACC. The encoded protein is CASSLTSALET. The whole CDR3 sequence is CASSLTSALETQYF.

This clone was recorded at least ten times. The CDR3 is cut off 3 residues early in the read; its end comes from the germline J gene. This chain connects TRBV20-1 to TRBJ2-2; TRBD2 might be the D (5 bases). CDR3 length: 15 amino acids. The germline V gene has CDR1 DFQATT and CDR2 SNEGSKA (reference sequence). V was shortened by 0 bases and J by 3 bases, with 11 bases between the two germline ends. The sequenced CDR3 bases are TGCAGTGCTAGAGAGGCTAGCTGGTACACCGGGGAG. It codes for CSAREASWYTGE. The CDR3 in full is CSAREASWYTGELFF.

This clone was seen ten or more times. Incomplete CDR3 DNA: TGTGCCATCAGCTTTAGCAATGAG. Translated, it gives CAISFSNE. In full, the CDR3 reads CAISFSNEQFF. The chain uses TRBV10-3 and TRBJ2-1; D gene uncertain. The read finishes 3 residues shy of the CDR3 end, and the germline J gene is used to complete it. The CDR3 sequence is 11 residues long. Germline CDR1 is ENHRY and CDR2 is SYGVKD. With 6 bases removed from V and 6 bases from J, the gap between germline ends came to 6 bases.